The clone carrying this T cell receptor (beta chain) has only a few counts. Its antigen remains unknown. Patients between 18 and 65 years old had hyperthyroidism, newly diagnosed and lasting under 2 months. Reasons for excluding patients were uncontrolled infection, other autoimmune disease, pregnancy or lactation. Every diagnosis used clinical symptoms, serum thyroxine and TRAb, thyroid ultrasound and orbital computed tomography. The data stem from a study of T cells in Graves' hyperthyroidism and ophthalmopathy. Study results and caveats: Also found in blood were most expanded thyroid clonotypes above 0.001.

V gave up 2 bases and J gave up 5 bases; unmatched junction bases: 5. This CDR3 is built from 16 residues. The germline V gene has CDR1 KGHSH and CDR2 LQKENI. The CDR3 regions of TCR beta were amplified from RNA transcripts. HTBI primers were used for first-round RT-PCR of the TCR CDR3. TCRdb analysed the multiplex PCR reads with MiXCR anew, one entry per CDR3 protein. The sample shows roughly 700,000 distinct CDR3 sequences, around 15% of them seen only once. The sequence was obtained from a man aged 50 to 59 with Graves' hyperthyroidism. Sequenced sample: blood. The V call is TRBV18, the J call TRBJ2-7; 14 bases are a match to TRBD2. This CDR3 is CASSPSTSGRAHEQYF. The CDR3 bases are TGTGCCAGCTCACCATCGACTAGCGGGAGGGCCCACGAGCAGTACTTC.